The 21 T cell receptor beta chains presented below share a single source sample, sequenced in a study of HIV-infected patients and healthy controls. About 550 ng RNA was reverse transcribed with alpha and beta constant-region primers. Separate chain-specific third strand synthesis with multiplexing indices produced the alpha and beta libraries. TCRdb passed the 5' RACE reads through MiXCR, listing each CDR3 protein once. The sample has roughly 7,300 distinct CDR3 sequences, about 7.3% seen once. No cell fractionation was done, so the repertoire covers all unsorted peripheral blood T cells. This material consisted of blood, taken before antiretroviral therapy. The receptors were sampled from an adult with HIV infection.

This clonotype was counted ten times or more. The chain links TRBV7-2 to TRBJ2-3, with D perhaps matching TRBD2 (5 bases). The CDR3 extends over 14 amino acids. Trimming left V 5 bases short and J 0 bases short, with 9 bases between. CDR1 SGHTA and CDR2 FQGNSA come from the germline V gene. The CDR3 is CASSPGLSTDTQYF. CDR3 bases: TGTGCCAGCAGCCCAGGACTTAGCACAGATACGCAGTATTTT.

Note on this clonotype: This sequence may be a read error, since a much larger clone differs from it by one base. Here the CDR3 reads CASGRGGYNERFF. DNA for the CDR3: TGTGCCAGCGGGCGGGGGGGCTACAATGAGCGGTTCTTC. V gene TRBV5-4 combines with J gene TRBJ2-1; 9 nucleotides line up with TRBD2. The CDR3 contains 13 residues. The germline V gene encodes CDR1 SGHNT and CDR2 YYREEE (reference sequence). The whole variable domain, filled in from reference TRBV5-4 and TRBJ2-1, reads ETGVTQSPTHLIKTRGQQVTLRCSSQSGHNTVSWYQQALGQGPQFIFQYYREEENGRGNFPPRFSGLQFPNYSSELNVNALELDDSALYLCASGRGGYNERFFGPGTRLTVL.

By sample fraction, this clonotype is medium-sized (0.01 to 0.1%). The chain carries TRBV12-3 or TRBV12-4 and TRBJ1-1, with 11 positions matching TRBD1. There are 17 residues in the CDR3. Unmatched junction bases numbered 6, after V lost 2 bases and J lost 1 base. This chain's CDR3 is CASSLRTGGRRNTEAFF. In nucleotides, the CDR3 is TGTGCCAGCAGTTTAAGGACAGGGGGCAGAAGGAACACTGAAGCTTTCTTT.

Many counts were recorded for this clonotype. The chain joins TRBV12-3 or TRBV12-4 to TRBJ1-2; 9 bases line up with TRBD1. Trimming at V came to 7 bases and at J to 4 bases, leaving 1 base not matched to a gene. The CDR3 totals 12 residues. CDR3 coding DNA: TGTGCCAGCACGGGACAGGGCTATGGCTACACCTTC. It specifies CASTGQGYGYTF.

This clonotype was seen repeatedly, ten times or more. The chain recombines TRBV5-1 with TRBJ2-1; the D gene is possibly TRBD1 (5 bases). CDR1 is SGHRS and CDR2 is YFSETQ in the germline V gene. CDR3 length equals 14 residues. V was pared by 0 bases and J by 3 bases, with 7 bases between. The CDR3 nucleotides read TGCGCCAGCAGCTTGGAGGGGCACTACAATGAGCAGTTCTTC. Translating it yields CASSLEGHYNEQFF.

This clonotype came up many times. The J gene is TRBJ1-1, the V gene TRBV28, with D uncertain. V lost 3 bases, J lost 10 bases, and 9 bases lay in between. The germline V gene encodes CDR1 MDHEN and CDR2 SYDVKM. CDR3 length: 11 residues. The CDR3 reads CASSFRDAAFF. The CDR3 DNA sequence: TGTGCCAGCAGTTTTCGGGATGCAGCTTTCTTT.

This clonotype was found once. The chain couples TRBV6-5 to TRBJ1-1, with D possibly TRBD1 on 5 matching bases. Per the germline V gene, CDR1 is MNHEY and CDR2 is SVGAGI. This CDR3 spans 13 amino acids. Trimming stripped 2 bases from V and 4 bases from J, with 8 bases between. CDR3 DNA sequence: TGTGCCAGCAGTTACAGGGGAGCCACTGAAGCTTTCTTT. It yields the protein CASSYRGATEAFF.

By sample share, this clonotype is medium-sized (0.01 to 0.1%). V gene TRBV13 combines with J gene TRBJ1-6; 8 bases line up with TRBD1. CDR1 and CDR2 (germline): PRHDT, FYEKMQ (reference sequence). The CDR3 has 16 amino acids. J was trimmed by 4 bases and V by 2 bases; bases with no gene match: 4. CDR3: CASSLSDRGYNSPLHF. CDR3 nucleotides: TGTGCCAGCAGCTTAAGTGACAGGGGATATAATTCACCCCTCCACTTT.

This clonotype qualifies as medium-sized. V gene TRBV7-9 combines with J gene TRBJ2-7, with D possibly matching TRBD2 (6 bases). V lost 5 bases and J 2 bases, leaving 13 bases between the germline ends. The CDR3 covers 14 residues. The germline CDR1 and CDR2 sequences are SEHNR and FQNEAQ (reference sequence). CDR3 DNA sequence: TGTGCCAGCAGCGTCGGGGGTTCTACCTACGAGCAGTACTTC. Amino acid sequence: CASSVGGSTYEQYF. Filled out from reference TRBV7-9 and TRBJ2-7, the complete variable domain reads DTGVSQNPRHKITKRGQNVTFRCDPISEHNRLYWYRQTLGQGPEFLTYFQNEAQLEKSRLLSDRFSAERPKGSFSTLEIQRTEQGDSAMYLCASSVGGSTYEQYFGPGTRLTVT.

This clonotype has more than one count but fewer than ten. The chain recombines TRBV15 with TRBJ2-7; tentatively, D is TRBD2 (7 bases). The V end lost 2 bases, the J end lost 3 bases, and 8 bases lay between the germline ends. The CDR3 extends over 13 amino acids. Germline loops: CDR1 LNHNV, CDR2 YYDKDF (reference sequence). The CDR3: CATSRRGGYEQYF. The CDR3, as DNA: TGTGCCACCAGCAGAAGGGGGGGCTACGAGCAGTACTTC.

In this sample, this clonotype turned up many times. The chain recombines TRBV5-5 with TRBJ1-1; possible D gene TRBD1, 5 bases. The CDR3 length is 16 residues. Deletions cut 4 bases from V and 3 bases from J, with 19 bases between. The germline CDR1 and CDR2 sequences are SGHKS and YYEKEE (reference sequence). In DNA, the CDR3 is TGTGCCAGCAGCCCCGCGCAGGGTCGAGCGTACACTGAAGCTTTCTTT. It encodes CASSPAQGRAYTEAFF.

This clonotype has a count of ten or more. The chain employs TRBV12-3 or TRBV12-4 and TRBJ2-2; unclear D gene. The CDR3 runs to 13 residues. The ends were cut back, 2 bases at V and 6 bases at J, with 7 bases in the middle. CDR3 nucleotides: TGTGCCAGCAGTTTACTGCAGGCCGGGGAGCTGTTTTTT. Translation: CASSLLQAGELFF.

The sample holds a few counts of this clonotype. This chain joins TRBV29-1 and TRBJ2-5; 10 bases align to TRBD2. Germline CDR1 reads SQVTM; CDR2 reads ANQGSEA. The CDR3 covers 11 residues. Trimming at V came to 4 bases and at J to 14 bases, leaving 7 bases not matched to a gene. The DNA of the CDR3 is TGCAGCGTTGTGCTAGCGGGGGCCAAATACTTC. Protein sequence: CSVVLAGAKYF.

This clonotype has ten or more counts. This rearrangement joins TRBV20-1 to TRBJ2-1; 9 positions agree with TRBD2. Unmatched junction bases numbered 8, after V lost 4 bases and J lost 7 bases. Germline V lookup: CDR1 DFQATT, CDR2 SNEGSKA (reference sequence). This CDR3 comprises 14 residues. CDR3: CSATPRAGGNEQFF. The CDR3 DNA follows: TGCAGTGCTACCCCTCGAGCGGGGGGTAATGAGCAGTTCTTC.

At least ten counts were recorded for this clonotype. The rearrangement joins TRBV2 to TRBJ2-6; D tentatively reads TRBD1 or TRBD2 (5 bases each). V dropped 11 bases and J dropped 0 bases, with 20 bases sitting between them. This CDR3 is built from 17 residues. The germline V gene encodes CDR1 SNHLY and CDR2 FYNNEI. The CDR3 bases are TGTGCCTCCCCTGGGACGGATGATCTCTCTGGGGCCAACGTCCTGACTTTC. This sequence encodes CASPGTDDLSGANVLTF.

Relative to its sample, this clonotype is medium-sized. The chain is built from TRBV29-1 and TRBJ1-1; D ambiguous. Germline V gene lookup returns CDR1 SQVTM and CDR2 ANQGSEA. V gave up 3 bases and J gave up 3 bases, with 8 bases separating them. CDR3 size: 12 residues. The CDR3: CSVDSQHTEAFF. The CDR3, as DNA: TGCAGCGTTGATTCGCAGCACACTGAAGCTTTCTTT.

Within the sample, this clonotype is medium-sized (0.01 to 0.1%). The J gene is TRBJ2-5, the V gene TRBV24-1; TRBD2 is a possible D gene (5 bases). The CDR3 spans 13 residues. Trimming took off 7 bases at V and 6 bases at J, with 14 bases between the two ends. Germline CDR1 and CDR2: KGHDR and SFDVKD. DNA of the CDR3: TGTGCCACCAGCAAAGGCGGCGGGCAGACCCAGTACTTC. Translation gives CATSKGGGQTQYF.

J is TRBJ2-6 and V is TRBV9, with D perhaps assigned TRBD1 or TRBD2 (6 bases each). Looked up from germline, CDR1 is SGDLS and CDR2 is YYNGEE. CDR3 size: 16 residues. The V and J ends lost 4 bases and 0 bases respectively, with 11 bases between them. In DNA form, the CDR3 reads TGTGCCAGCAGCACTAGGGGGGACTCTGGGGCCAACGTCCTGACTTTC. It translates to CASSTRGDSGANVLTF.

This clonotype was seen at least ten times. As DNA, the CDR3 is TGTGCCAGCAGCTTTTCACAGGGGGACTATGGCTACACCTTC. Residues: CASSFSQGDYGYTF. V is TRBV7-9 and J is TRBJ1-2; TRBD1 aligns across 8 bases. Germline V gene lookup returns CDR1 SEHNR and CDR2 FQNEAQ (reference sequence). The CDR3 runs 14 residues. V shed 3 bases and J 3 bases; nucleotides not matched to a gene: 3.

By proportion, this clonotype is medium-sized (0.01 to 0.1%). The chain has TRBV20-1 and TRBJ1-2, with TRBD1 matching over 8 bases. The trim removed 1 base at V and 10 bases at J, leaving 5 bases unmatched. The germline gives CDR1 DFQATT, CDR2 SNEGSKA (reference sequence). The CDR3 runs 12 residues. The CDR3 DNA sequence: TGCAGTGCTAGAGGTCCAGGGGGCGTCTACACCTTC. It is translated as CSARGPGGVYTF.

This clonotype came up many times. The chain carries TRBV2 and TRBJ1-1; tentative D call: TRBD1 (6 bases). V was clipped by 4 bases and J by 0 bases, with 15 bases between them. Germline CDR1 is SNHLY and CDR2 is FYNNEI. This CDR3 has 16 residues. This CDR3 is CASSGLRGAMNTEAFF. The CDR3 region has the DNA TGTGCCAGCAGTGGGTTGCGGGGGGCTATGAACACTGAAGCTTTCTTT.